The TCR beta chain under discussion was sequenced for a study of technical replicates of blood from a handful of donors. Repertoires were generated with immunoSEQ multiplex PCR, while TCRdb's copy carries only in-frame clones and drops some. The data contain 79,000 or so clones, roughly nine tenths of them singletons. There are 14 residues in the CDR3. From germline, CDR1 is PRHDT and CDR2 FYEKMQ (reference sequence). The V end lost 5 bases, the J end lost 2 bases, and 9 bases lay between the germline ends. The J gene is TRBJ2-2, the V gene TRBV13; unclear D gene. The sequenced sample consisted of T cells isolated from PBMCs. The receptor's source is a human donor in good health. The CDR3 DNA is TGTGCCAGCAGCCCGATCTATAACACCGGGGAGCTGTTTTTT. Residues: CASSPIYNTGELFF. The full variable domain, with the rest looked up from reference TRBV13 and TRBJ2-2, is AAGVIQSPRHLIKEKRETATLKCYPIPRHDTVYWYQQGPGQDPQFLISFYEKMQSDKGSIPDRFSAQQFSDYHSELNMSSLELGDSALYFCASSPIYNTGELFFGEGSRLTVL.